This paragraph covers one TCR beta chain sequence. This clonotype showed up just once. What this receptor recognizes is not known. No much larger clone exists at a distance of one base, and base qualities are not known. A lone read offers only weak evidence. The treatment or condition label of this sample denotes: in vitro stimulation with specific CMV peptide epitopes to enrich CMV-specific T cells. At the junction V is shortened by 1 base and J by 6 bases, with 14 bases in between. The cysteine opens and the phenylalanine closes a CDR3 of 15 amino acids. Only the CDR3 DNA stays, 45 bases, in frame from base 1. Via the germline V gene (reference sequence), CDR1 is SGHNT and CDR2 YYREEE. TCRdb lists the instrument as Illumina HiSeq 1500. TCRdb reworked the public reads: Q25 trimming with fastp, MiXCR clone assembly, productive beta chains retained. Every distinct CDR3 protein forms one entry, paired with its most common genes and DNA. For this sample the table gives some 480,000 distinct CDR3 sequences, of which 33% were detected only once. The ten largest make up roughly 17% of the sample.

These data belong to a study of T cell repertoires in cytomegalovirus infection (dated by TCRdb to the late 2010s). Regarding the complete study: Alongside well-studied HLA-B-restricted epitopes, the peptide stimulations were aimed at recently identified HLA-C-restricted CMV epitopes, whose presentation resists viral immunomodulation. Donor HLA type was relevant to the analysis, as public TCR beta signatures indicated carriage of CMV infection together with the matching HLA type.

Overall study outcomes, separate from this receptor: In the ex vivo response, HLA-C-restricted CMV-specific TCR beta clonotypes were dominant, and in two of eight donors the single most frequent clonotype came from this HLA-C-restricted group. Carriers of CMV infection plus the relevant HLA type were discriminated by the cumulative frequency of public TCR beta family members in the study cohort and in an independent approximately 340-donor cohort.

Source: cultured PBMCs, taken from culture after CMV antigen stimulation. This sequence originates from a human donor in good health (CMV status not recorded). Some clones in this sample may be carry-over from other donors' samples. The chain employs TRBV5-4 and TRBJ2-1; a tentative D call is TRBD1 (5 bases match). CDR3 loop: CASSLKGQVLNEQFF. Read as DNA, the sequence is TGTGCCAGCAGCTTGAAGGGGCAGGTTCTCAATGAGCAGTTCTTC.